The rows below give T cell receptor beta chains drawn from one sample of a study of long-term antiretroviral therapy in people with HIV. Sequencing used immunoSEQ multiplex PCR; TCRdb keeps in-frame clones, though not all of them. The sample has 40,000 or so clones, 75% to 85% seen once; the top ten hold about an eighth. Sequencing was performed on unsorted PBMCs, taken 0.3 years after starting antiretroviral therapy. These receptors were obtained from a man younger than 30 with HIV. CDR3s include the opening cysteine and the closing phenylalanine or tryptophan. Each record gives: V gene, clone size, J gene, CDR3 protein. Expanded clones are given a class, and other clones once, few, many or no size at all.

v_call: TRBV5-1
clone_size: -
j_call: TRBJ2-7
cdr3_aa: CASSLEGYEQYF

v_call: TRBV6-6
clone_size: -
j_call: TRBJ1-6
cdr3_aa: CASSLPGQDSPLHF

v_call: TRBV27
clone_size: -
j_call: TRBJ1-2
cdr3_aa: CASSPQGYGYTF

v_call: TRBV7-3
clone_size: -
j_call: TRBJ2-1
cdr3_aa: CASSRIGGGRVNDEQFF

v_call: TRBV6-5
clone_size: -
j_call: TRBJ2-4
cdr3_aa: CASSYSTENIQYF

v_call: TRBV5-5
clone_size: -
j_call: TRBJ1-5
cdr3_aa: CASSGTGVTGQPQHF

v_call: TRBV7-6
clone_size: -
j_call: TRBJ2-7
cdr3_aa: CASSLVFPGLAGPYEQYF

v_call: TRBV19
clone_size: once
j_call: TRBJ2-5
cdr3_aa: CASSPGMGLVQETQYF

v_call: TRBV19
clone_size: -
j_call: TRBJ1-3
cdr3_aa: CASSQNPPGQIIPKSGNTIYF

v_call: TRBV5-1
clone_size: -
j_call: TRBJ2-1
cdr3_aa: CASSLIPENEQFF

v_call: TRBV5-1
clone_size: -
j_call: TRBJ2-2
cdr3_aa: CASSLAGATGELFF

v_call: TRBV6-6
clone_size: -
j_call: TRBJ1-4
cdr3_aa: CASSYSSRGNEKLFF

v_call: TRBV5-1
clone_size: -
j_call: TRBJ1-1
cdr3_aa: CASSPVGAEAFF

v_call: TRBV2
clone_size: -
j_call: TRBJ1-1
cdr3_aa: CASRSDSTEAFF

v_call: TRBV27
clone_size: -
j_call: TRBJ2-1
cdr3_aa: CASSPGRAGHNEQFF

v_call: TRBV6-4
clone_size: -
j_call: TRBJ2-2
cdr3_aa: CASSVDGTGGGELFF

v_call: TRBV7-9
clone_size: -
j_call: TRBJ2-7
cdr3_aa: CASSSITGSFYEQYF

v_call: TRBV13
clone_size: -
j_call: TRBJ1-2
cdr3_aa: CASSAGLAGVLGYTF

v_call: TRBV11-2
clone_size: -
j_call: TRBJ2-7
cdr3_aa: CASSFPLSGRVYEQYF

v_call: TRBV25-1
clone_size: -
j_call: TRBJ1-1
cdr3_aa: CASSDSRGGTEAFF

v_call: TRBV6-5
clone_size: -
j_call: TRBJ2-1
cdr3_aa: CASRSDRVAYNEQFF

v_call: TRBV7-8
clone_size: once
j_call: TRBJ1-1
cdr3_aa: CASSFWDRNTEAFF

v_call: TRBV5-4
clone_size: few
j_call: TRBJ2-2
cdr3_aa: CASSLDRANTGELFF

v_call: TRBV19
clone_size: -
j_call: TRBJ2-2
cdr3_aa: CASSQLAVNTGELFF

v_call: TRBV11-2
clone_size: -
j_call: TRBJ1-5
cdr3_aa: CASSGSNQPQHF

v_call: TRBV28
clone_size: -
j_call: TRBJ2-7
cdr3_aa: CASSLRQEFPYEQYF

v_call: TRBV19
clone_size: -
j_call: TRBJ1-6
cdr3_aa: CASSIGTGGRNSPLHF

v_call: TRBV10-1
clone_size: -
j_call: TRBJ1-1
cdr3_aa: CASSESTKTSNTEAFF

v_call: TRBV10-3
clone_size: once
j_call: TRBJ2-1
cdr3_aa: CAIGPEWVENEQFF

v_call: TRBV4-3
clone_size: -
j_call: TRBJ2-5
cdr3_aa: CASSPALAAPVRDQETQYF

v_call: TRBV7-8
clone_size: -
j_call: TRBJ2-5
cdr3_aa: CASSLPETQYF

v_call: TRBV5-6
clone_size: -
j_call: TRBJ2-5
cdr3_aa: CASSWDRGGKETQYF

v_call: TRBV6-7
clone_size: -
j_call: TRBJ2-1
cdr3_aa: CASSPDQYNEQFF

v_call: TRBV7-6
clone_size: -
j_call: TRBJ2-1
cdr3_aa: CASSYTPGTPNEQFF

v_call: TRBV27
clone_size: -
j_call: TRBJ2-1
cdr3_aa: CASMGLASYNEQFF

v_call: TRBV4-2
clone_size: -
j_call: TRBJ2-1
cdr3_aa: CASSQIGLAGESYNEQFF

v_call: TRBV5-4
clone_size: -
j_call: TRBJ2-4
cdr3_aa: CASSFSGGPGLAKNIQYF

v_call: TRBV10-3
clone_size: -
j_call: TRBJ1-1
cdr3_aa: CAIRRDSGMIEAFF

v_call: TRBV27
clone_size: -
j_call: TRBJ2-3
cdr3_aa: CASSEQRLSTDTQYF

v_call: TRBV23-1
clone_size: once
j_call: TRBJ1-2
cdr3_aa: CASIGQGDGYTF

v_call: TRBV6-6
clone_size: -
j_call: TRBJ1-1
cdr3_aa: CASSYRTGRNTEAFF

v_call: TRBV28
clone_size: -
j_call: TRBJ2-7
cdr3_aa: CASSYPSGDEQYF

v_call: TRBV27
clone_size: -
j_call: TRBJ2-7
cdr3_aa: CASSPITGIYYEQYF

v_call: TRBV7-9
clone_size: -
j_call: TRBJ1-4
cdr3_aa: CASSLVAGGYGNEKLFF

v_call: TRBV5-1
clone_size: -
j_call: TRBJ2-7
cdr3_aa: CASRHEGSGEQYF

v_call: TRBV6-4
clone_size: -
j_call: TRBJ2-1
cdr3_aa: CASSGLAGNNEQFF

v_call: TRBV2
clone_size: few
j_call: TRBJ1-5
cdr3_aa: CASSEIPGNQPQHF

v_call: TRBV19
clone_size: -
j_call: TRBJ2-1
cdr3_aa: CASSISGRAEVAINEQFF

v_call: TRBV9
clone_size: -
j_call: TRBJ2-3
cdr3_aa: CASSARAPFYTQYF

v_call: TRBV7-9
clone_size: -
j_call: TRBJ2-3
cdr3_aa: CASSLYRDLTDTQYF

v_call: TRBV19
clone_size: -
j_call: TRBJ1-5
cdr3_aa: CASSMVGGVELYSNQPQHF

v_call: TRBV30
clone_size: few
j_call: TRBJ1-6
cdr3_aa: CAWSVRQTNSPLHF

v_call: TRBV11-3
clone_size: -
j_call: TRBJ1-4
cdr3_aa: CASSLGQLDEKLFF

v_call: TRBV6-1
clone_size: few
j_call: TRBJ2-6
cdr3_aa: CASSEAVSGANVLTF

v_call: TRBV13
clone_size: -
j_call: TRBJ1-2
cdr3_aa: CASSLEWTANTGGYTF

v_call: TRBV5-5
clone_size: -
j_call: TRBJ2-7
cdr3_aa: CASSPIPRDEQYF

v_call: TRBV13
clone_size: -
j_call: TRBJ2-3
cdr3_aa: CASSPRGRPTDTQYF

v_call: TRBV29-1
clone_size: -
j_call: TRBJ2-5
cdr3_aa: CSVTGTDQETQYF

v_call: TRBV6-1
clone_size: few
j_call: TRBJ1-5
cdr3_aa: CASSEDGGGNQPQHF